This entry features one T cell receptor (beta chain) sequence. Its antigen is unidentified. CDR3 length: 14 amino acids. From germline, CDR1 is DFQATT and CDR2 SNEGSKA (reference sequence). V was clipped by 0 bases and J by 3 bases, with 11 bases between them. A universal primer site was added by template switching, and unique molecular identifiers were carried by the cDNA. TCRdb re-called the 5' RACE reads with MiXCR, one entry per CDR3 protein. The table records around 1.7 million distinct CDR3 sequences, under 35% of them present only once. The data were taken from a study of identical twins. Study findings and constraints: Conclusions relied on cross-sectional statistical analysis, not following the same donors. Twins shared out-of-frame alpha sequences with excess low generation probability.

This TCR was sampled from a newborn girl in good health. Sequenced input: cord blood. The chain joins TRBV20-1 to TRBJ1-1, with D possibly matching TRBD1 (6 bases). CDR3 in amino acids: CSARESRGDTEAFF. The CDR3 DNA reads as TGCAGTGCTAGAGAGAGTAGGGGGGACACTGAAGCTTTCTTT.